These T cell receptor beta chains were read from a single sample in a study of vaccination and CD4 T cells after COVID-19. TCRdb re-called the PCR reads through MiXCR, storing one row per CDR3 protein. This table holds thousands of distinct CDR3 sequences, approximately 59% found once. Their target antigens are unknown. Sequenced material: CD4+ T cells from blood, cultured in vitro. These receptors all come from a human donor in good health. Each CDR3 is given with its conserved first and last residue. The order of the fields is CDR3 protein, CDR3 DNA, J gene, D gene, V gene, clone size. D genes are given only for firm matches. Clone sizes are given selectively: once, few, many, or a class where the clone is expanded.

CDR3: CASSVFQLGLAGAYEQYF
DNA: TGTGCCAGCAGTGTCTTCCAGCTGGGACTAGCGGGAGCGTACGAGCAGTACTTC
J: TRBJ2-7
D: TRBD2
V: TRBV2
size: few

CDR3: CAISESWGAYEQYF
DNA: TGTGCCATCAGTGAGTCATGGGGGGCCTACGAGCAGTACTTC
J: TRBJ2-7
D: .
V: TRBV10-3
size: .

CDR3: CASSLTVGGYTQYF
DNA: TGTGCCAGCAGTTTGACGGTAGGGGGGTATACGCAGTATTTT
J: TRBJ2-3
D: .
V: TRBV27
size: .

CDR3: CASSPNRVPYEQYF
DNA: TGTGCCAGCAGCCCCAACCGGGTCCCCTACGAGCAGTACTTC
J: TRBJ2-7
D: .
V: TRBV9
size: .

CDR3: CASSPTSLAHEQYF
DNA: TGTGCCAGCAGCCCAACCTCCCTCGCCCACGAGCAGTACTTC
J: TRBJ2-7
D: .
V: TRBV11-3
size: .

CDR3: CSVEDGGGLSSYNEQFF
DNA: TGCAGCGTTGAAGATGGCGGCGGGCTGAGCTCCTACAATGAGCAGTTCTTC
J: TRBJ2-1
D: .
V: TRBV29-1
size: .

CDR3: CASSRTGGAKTEAFF
DNA: TGTGCCAGCAGCCGGACAGGGGGCGCAAAAACTGAAGCTTTCTTT
J: TRBJ1-1
D: TRBD1
V: TRBV6-2/TRBV6-3
size: .

CDR3: CASSVARDPSYEQYF
DNA: TGTGCCAGCAGCGTAGCTAGGGATCCTTCCTACGAGCAGTACTTC
J: TRBJ2-7
D: .
V: TRBV9
size: .

CDR3: CASSYSIPGTDSNQPQHF
DNA: TGTGCCAGCAGTTACTCCATCCCGGGGACAGATAGCAATCAGCCCCAGCATTTT
J: TRBJ1-5
D: TRBD1
V: TRBV6-5
size: .

CDR3: CASSTGGRDYGYTF
DNA: TGTGCCAGCAGCACCGGGGGGCGAGACTATGGCTACACCTTC
J: TRBJ1-2
D: .
V: TRBV7-6
size: .

CDR3: CASSSPSKTEAFF
DNA: TGCGCCAGCAGCTCTCCCAGTAAGACTGAAGCTTTCTTT
J: TRBJ1-1
D: .
V: TRBV5-1
size: .

CDR3: CASSLEGVIGYTF
DNA: TGCGCCAGCAGCTTGGAGGGGGTTATCGGCTACACCTTC
J: TRBJ1-2
D: .
V: TRBV5-1
size: .

CDR3: CASSRGVTEAFF
DNA: TGTGCCAGCAGCCGCGGGGTGACTGAAGCTTTCTTT
J: TRBJ1-1
D: .
V: TRBV7-8
size: .

CDR3: CSGGGDRNTGELFF
DNA: TGCAGCGGGGGGGGCGACAGGAACACCGGGGAGCTGTTTTTT
J: TRBJ2-2
D: .
V: TRBV29-1
size: .